Listed below are T cell receptor beta chains from one sample, sequenced in a study of T cells in Graves' hyperthyroidism and ophthalmopathy. In TCRdb, the multiplex PCR reads were re-called with MiXCR into one record per CDR3 protein. The sample lists hundreds of thousands of distinct CDR3 sequences; 40% to 55% were seen once. Specimen: peripheral blood or thyroid tissue (not recorded which). These receptors all come from a woman aged 18 to 35 with Graves' hyperthyroidism. Each CDR3 is given with its conserved first and last residue. Each record gives: V gene, D gene, CDR3 protein. The D gene is left open where the match is weak.

>TRBV29-1|.
CSQDGGLGNQPQHF
>TRBV19|.
CASSPSQGSGNAIYF
>TRBV6-5|TRBD1
CASSLWDRAQETQYF
>TRBV7-8|.
CASSGRGFRSWTEAFF
>TRBV7-2|.
CASSTGTGRAGEPFF
>TRBV7-8|.
CASSLEARYNEKLFF
>TRBV7-9|TRBD2
CASSSISGQETQYF
>TRBV7-9|.
CASSSNVRDYEQYF
>TRBV21-1|.
CASSSRQGARKKLFF
>TRBV7-6|TRBD2
CASSSGLAGIYEQYF
>TRBV9|.
CASSSGDEETQYF
>TRBV29-1|.
CSVKGDLNTEAFF
>TRBV12-3/TRBV12-4|.
CASSLGALYGYTF
>TRBV9|.
CASSVRGGNSPLHF
>TRBV10-1|.
CASTKGIDTEAFF
>TRBV7-2|.
CASSPKVQDPGELFF
>TRBV2|.
CASSSRDTYVDSPLHF
>TRBV7-9|.
CASSLGALTGPPGTGELFF
>TRBV6-1|TRBD1
CASSEAEDRARNSPLHF
>TRBV25-1|.
CASRGGAYSGNTIYF
>TRBV29-1|TRBD2
CSARGDGETQYF
>TRBV12-3/TRBV12-4|.
CASTRTGYNSPLHF
>TRBV20-1|.
CSAPTLRSYNEQFF
>TRBV5-1|TRBD1
CASSLDGRGRGFQHF
>TRBV20-1|.
CSAREGEGGGTEAFF
>TRBV19|.
CASSIKKARGNQPQHF
>TRBV7-2|.
CASSLTEAQYF
>TRBV5-1|TRBD1
CASSLAGTGGLDTEAFF
>TRBV20-1|TRBD2
CSARGDMLAGKGETQYF
>TRBV19|TRBD2
CASTRRGFTGELFF
>TRBV7-8|.
CASSLGAGIYTEAFF
>TRBV7-8|TRBD1
CASGQGSNQPQHF
>TRBV20-1|.
CSARGTGELFF
>TRBV24-1|.
CASSYASNTEAFF
>TRBV7-9|TRBD1
CASSFSLRTGAPYEQYF
>TRBV5-1|TRBD2
CASSFSGRAYGEQYF
>TRBV14|TRBD2
CASSQVRREGRPYEQYF
>TRBV2|TRBD2
CASRPRRGTSGEQYF
>TRBV11-2|.
CASSPGRGQGYTF
>TRBV20-1|.
CSSGRLSNQPQHF
>TRBV5-1|TRBD1
CASSLEGQEGETQYF
>TRBV7-3|.
CASSLSPGVYEQYF
>TRBV25-1|.
CASSLMHPLHEQYF
>TRBV29-1|.
CSASAYGGQLNTEAFF
>TRBV20-1|TRBD1
CSAAPGGQYEQYF